Shown below are 12 T cell receptor beta chains from a single sample sequenced in a study of blood T cell repertoires in COVID-19. The data were produced by immunoSEQ multiplex PCR, yet TCRdb's version contains in-frame clones alone and is incomplete. The sample shows around 360,000 clones, 87% of them seen only once. Material for sequencing was PBMCs or T cells enriched from blood (not recorded which). The receptors were sampled from a woman aged 25 to 45 who had recovered from COVID-19.

The chain uses TRBV10-1 and TRBJ2-2; 13 positions agree with TRBD2. The V gene's germline CDR1 is WNHNN and CDR2 SYGVQD (reference sequence). The CDR3 loop spans 21 amino acids. With V trimmed by 7 bases and J by 5 bases, 22 bases remained unmatched. DNA for the CDR3: TGCGCCAGCAACGAACTACCGGGACTAGCGGGACCTCGCGCGGGGACCGGGGAGCTGTTTTTT. Its translation: CASNELPGLAGPRAGTGELFF.

The chain employs TRBV19 and TRBJ2-7, with TRBD1 matching 11 bases. CDR1 and CDR2 from the germline V gene are LNHDA and SQIVND (reference sequence). V trimming: 5 bases; J trimming: 3 bases; junction bases outside the gene matches: 3. This CDR3 is 14 amino acids long. For the CDR3, the DNA is TGTGCCAGTAGTTACGGGACAGGGGGCTACGAGCAGTACTTC. This encodes CASSYGTGGYEQYF.

This clone was counted only a few times. The chain joins TRBV5-1 to TRBJ1-1; the D gene is possibly TRBD1 (5 bases). Per germline, CDR1 SGHRS and CDR2 YFSETQ. The CDR3 has 15 residues. Trimming shortened V by 0 bases and J by 4 bases, and 13 bases separated the two germline ends. This CDR3 reads CASSLGRAGSTEAFF. The CDR3 DNA is TGCGCCAGCAGCTTGGGGAGGGCAGGGAGCACTGAAGCTTTCTTT.

The V gene is TRBV16, the J gene TRBJ1-4; the D gene is possibly TRBD1 (5 bases). Germline loops: CDR1 KGHSY, CDR2 FQNENV. Trimming pared 2 bases from V and 8 bases from J, leaving 15 bases between. CDR3 size: 15 residues. The CDR3 DNA follows: TGTGCCAGCAGCCAAGATGGCAGGGCGCGGGAAAAACTGTTTTTT. Translation: CASSQDGRAREKLFF.

The rearrangement uses TRBV2 and TRBJ2-7; TRBD2 is a possible D gene (7 bases). The CDR3 totals 14 residues. The germline CDR1 and CDR2 sequences are SNHLY and FYNNEI. V lost 8 bases and J 2 bases, leaving 16 bases between the germline ends. The DNA for the CDR3 is TGTGCCAGCGGAGGAGTGGGGGGGCCCTACGAGCAGTACTTC. Translated: CASGGVGGPYEQYF.

The chain has TRBV5-1 and TRBJ1-3; 10 positions agree with TRBD1. The V and J ends lost 4 bases and 0 bases, in that order; junction bases with no gene match: 7. The CDR3 loop spans 17 amino acids. The germline gives CDR1 SGHRS, CDR2 YFSETQ. CDR3 sequence (DNA): TGCGCCAGCAGCACCGGACAGGGGGGGTACTCTGGAAACACCATATATTTT. Its protein is CASSTGQGGYSGNTIYF.

This clone showed up just once. The rearrangement links TRBV4-1 to TRBJ1-5; D is perhaps TRBD1 (5 bases). Germline CDR1 and CDR2: MGHRA and YSYEKL. CDR3 length equals 16 residues. V lost 0 bases to trimming and J lost 1 base, with 10 bases between them. This CDR3 reads CASSQEMGGSNQPQHF. CDR3 nucleotide sequence: TGCGCCAGCAGCCAAGAAATGGGGGGGAGCAATCAGCCCCAGCATTTT.

This chain connects TRBV28 to TRBJ1-1; 11 bases are a match to TRBD1. In germline, CDR1 is MDHEN, CDR2 SYDVKM. Unmatched junction bases numbered 8, after V lost 5 bases and J lost 3 bases. The CDR3 is made up of 16 amino acids. CDR3 sequence: CASSPRTGGKDTEAFF. The DNA of the CDR3 is TGTGCCAGCAGTCCACGGACAGGGGGCAAGGACACTGAAGCTTTCTTT.

The chain uses TRBV3-1 (or the pseudogene TRBV3-2) and TRBJ2-5; the D gene is possibly TRBD1 (6 bases). CDR3 length: 15 residues. The V gene lost 6 bases and the J gene lost 1 base, with 15 bases spanning the gap. CDR1 LGHDT and CDR2 YNNKEL come from the germline V gene (reference sequence). The CDR3, as DNA: TGTGCCAGCAGTCAGCAACAGGGTTTCCAAGAGACCCAGTACTTC. Its translation: CASSQQQGFQETQYF.

In regard to this clone: Other nucleotide sequences in the sample specify the same CDR3. V and J are TRBV7-6 and TRBJ1-2; the D gene is possibly TRBD1 (5 bases). Germline CDR1 is SGHVS and CDR2 is FNYEAQ. The CDR3 sequence is 13 residues long. Trimming stripped 1 base from V and 2 bases from J, with 5 bases between. The CDR3 nucleotides read TGTGCCAGCAGCTTAGGACAGAACTATGGCTACACCTTC. Residues: CASSLGQNYGYTF.

This clone was found once. V usage is TRBV19 and J usage is TRBJ1-2, with 8 bases identical to TRBD1. J gave up 5 bases and V 4 bases, and 6 bases lay outside the gene matches. Germline V CDR1 and CDR2: LNHDA, SQIVND (reference sequence). The length of the CDR3 is 14 residues. The CDR3 reads CASSTSRTGYGYTF. In DNA form, the CDR3 reads TGTGCCAGTAGTACCTCCAGGACAGGGTATGGCTACACCTTC.

This chain links TRBV23-1 with TRBJ2-5; 7 positions match TRBD1. TRBV23-1 is given ORF status, its function remaining uncertain. The junction had 6 bases not matched to a gene; V was cut back by 2 bases and J by 3 bases. The CDR3 is made up of 15 amino acids. CDR3 bases: TGCGCCAGCAGTCAACACCGACAGGGAAAAGAGACCCAGTACTTC. It is translated as CASSQHRQGKETQYF.